The entry that follows covers one T cell receptor (beta chain) sequence. The data are from a study of blood T cell repertoires in COVID-19. The CDR3 covers 15 residues. From germline, CDR1 is KGHSH and CDR2 LQKENI. V gave up 4 bases and J gave up 1 base, with 13 bases separating them. Using immunoSEQ multiplex PCR, the repertoire was profiled, and TCRdb retains in-frame clones only, with some absent. The sample consists of about 170,000 clones, 65% to 80% of them appearing once. The chain carries TRBV18 and TRBJ1-1; D is unclear. This TCR derives from a woman aged 70-85 years in a cohort exposed to, infected with or recovered from COVID-19 (not recorded which). Sequencing was done on a sample of PBMCs or T cells enriched from blood (not recorded which). CDR3 in amino acids: CASSLRWRENTEAFF. The CDR3 coding sequence is TGTGCCAGCTCACTCAGGTGGAGGGAGAACACTGAAGCTTTCTTT.